The clone carrying this T cell receptor beta chain was counted a single time. These data originate in a study of blood T cell repertoires in COVID-19. Cohort 3 donors counted as recovered after two negative PCRs, clearance, or resolved symptoms. Trimming cost V 8 bases and J 4 bases, with 23 bases left between them. This CDR3 comprises 16 residues. Germline CDR1 is LNHDA and CDR2 is SQIVND (reference sequence). Sequenced by immunoSEQ multiplex PCR; TCRdb stores in-frame clones only, minus some. The table has about 250,000 clones, 85% to 90% seen once. V usage is TRBV19 and J usage is TRBJ1-1; D remains ambiguous. Input material: PBMCs or T cells enriched from blood (not recorded which). This TCR was sampled from a man aged 35-49 years who had recovered from COVID-19. This CDR3 reads CASGKRLADRGTEAFF. The CDR3 DNA sequence: TGTGCCAGTGGAAAGAGGTTGGCAGACCGGGGCACTGAAGCTTTCTTT.